This T cell receptor beta chain was retrieved from a study of shared clonotypes between healthy human individuals. In the study overall: Researchers assigned three CD4 naive, three CD4 memory, two CD8 naive and one CD8 memory plate to each donor.

In the authors' workflow: ImmunoSEQ supplied junction-only sequences lacking quality scores, so filtering was different. Measured with immunoSEQ multiplex PCR; TCRdb has only the in-frame clones, and not every one. Clone size and the V and J calls come from that table; the DNA yielded D and trimming. The repertoire includes nearly 750,000 clones, around 77% of them detected once, and roughly 1.8% sits in the top ten. CDR1 and CDR2 (germline): SEHNR, FQNEAQ (reference sequence). The V end lost 4 bases, the J end lost 4 bases, and 9 bases lay between the germline ends. The CDR3 runs 13 residues. The gene calls are TRBV7-9 and TRBJ2-3; D call uncertain. This clonotype was obtained from a young woman in good health. Sequenced: memory CD4+ T cells sorted from blood. Subset specified: CD45RA-negative fraction. CDR3 in DNA: TGTGCCAGCAGCTGGATAGTGGCAGATACGCAGTATTTT. Protein: CASSWIVADTQYF. The full variable domain, with the rest looked up from reference TRBV7-9 and TRBJ2-3, is DTGVSQNPRHKITKRGQNVTFRCDPISEHNRLYWYRQTLGQGPEFLTYFQNEAQLEKSRLLSDRFSAERPKGSFSTLEIQRTEQGDSAMYLCASSWIVADTQYFGPGTRLTVL.